Listed below are T cell receptor beta chains from one sample, sequenced in a study of cytomegalovirus exposure and HLA in healthy donors. Sequencing used immunoSEQ multiplex PCR; TCRdb keeps in-frame clones, though not all of them. The sample lists approximately 170,000 clones, roughly 80% occurring once. Sequenced material: PBMCs. The receptors were gathered from a man younger than 30 in good health and CMV-seropositive. Each CDR3 is given with its conserved first and last residue. The D gene is left open where the match is weak. Not all rows give a size; the values are once, few, many and, for expanded clones, a class.

V gene,J gene,D gene,clone size,CDR3 protein,CDR3 DNA
TRBV7-9,TRBJ1-2,.,.,CASSHQLPGVGYTF,TGTGCCAGCAGCCATCAACTCCCCGGGGTTGGCTACACCTTC
TRBV9,TRBJ1-2,TRBD1,.,CASSDGQGRYGYTF,TGTGCCAGCAGCGACGGACAGGGGAGGTATGGCTACACCTTC
TRBV11-2,TRBJ2-7,.,.,CASSLGGHSYEQYF,TGTGCCAGCAGCTTAGGAGGCCACTCCTACGAGCAGTACTTC
TRBV28,TRBJ2-3,TRBD2,.,CASSLTSGRAVDTQYF,TGTGCCAGCAGTTTAACTAGCGGGAGGGCCGTGGATACGCAGTATTTT
TRBV11-1,TRBJ2-1,.,.,CASSSAGNEQFF,TGTGCCAGCAGCTCGGCGGGGAATGAGCAGTTCTTC
TRBV4-1,TRBJ1-5,.,once,CASSQDRGGQPQHF,TGCGCCAGCAGCCAAGATAGGGGAGGTCAGCCCCAGCATTTT
TRBV7-9,TRBJ2-7,.,.,CASSPDGYEQYF,TGTGCCAGCAGCCCAGATGGCTACGAGCAGTACTTC
TRBV9,TRBJ2-4,TRBD2,.,CASSVEVGTTDIQYF,TGTGCCAGCAGCGTAGAAGTGGGGACTACGGACATTCAGTACTTC
TRBV6-1,TRBJ1-2,.,.,CASSESGTRGYTF,TGTGCCAGCAGTGAAAGTGGGACAAGGGGCTACACCTTC
TRBV7-9,TRBJ1-1,.,.,CASSLVGGENTEAFF,TGTGCCAGCAGCTTAGTTGGAGGGGAGAACACTGAAGCTTTCTTT
TRBV5-1,TRBJ1-1,TRBD1,.,CASRTGMNTEAFF,TGCGCCAGCCGGACAGGAATGAACACTGAAGCTTTCTTT
TRBV7-9,TRBJ1-4,.,.,CASSPRTVEKLFF,TGTGCCAGCAGCCCGCGGACAGTTGAAAAACTGTTTTTT
TRBV28,TRBJ1-2,.,.,CASSLSWGPYGYTF,TGTGCCAGCAGTTTGAGTTGGGGGCCGTATGGCTACACCTTC
TRBV11-2,TRBJ2-1,.,.,CASSATSAYNEQFF,TGTGCCAGCAGCGCGACTAGTGCCTACAATGAGCAGTTCTTC
TRBV6-5,TRBJ1-2,TRBD1,.,CASNLGQGLEGYTF,TGTGCCAGCAATTTAGGACAGGGCTTAGAAGGCTACACCTTC
TRBV7-9,TRBJ1-4,.,.,CASSPPKGQGLEKLFF,TGTGCCAGCAGCCCACCGAAGGGGCAAGGTCTGGAAAAACTGTTTTTT
TRBV11-2,TRBJ2-1,.,.,CASSTTSGSYNEQFF,TGTGCCAGCAGCACAACTAGTGGGAGCTACAATGAGCAGTTCTTC
TRBV7-6,TRBJ2-1,TRBD2,.,CASSFSLGLAGEYDEQFF,TGTGCCAGCAGTTTCTCCTTGGGACTAGCGGGAGAGTACGATGAGCAGTTCTTC
TRBV15,TRBJ1-4,.,.,CATSRDRVPDRTNEKLFF,TGTGCCACCAGCAGAGATCGGGTCCCCGATCGGACTAATGAAAAACTGTTTTTT
TRBV7-6,TRBJ1-2,TRBD1,.,CASSRTDRGDPNYGYTF,TGTGCCAGCAGCCGAACCGACAGGGGCGATCCTAACTATGGCTACACCTTC
TRBV28,TRBJ1-2,TRBD1,.,CASSLTGDANYGYTF,TGTGCCAGCAGTTTAACAGGGGACGCTAACTATGGCTACACCTTC
TRBV29-1,TRBJ2-3,TRBD1,.,CSVAQGQGLDTQYF,TGCAGCGTTGCCCAAGGACAGGGCCTTGATACGCAGTATTTT
TRBV12-5,TRBJ2-3,.,.,CASGLVQGGSDTQYF,TGTGCTAGTGGTTTGGTACAGGGCGGGTCAGATACGCAGTATTTT
TRBV7-8,TRBJ1-3,.,.,CASSLGTGNTIYF,TGTGCCAGCAGCTTAGGGACAGGAAACACCATATATTTT
TRBV6-6,TRBJ2-1,.,few,CASLRGNEQFF,TGTGCCAGCTTAAGGGGAAATGAGCAGTTCTTC
TRBV7-3,TRBJ1-1,.,.,CASSLTRGGDTEAFF,TGTGCCAGCAGCCTCACCAGGGGTGGCGACACTGAAGCTTTCTTT
TRBV6-5,TRBJ1-3,.,.,CASSYSSAQPGNTIYF,TGTGCCAGCAGTTACTCTTCGGCACAGCCCGGAAACACCATATATTTT
TRBV30,TRBJ2-1,.,few,CACMTDNEQFF,TGTGCCTGTATGACTGACAATGAGCAGTTCTTC
TRBV4-1,TRBJ2-1,.,.,CASSQGTADLYNEQFF,TGCGCCAGCAGCCAAGGAACAGCGGACTTATACAATGAGCAGTTCTTC
TRBV5-1,TRBJ1-6,TRBD1,.,CASSDRVGSPLHF,TGCGCCAGCAGTGACAGGGTCGGTTCACCCCTCCACTTT
TRBV5-1,TRBJ1-4,TRBD1,few,CASGEKTGKGEKLFF,TGCGCCAGCGGAGAGAAGACAGGGAAGGGTGAAAAACTGTTTTTT
TRBV5-4,TRBJ1-2,.,.,CASSLKGDYGYTF,TGTGCCAGCAGCTTGAAAGGGGACTATGGCTACACCTTC
TRBV7-9,TRBJ1-2,TRBD1,.,CASRLGDRYGYTF,TGTGCAAGTCGCTTAGGGGACAGATATGGCTACACCTTC
TRBV27,TRBJ2-4,.,.,CASSPGVSKNIQYF,TGTGCCAGCAGTCCGGGTGTATCCAAAAACATTCAGTACTTC
TRBV2,TRBJ1-2,.,.,CASSLQGTGYTF,TGTGCCAGCAGCCTACAGGGTACTGGCTACACCTTC
TRBV7-3,TRBJ2-2,TRBD1,.,CASSLDRDNTGELFF,TGTGCCAGCAGCTTGGACAGGGATAACACCGGGGAGCTGTTTTTT
TRBV5-6,TRBJ1-2,.,.,CASRGRDYGYTF,TGTGCCAGCAGGGGGCGAGACTATGGCTACACCTTC
TRBV15,TRBJ1-5,.,.,CATSSSFKTGSNQPQHF,TGTGCCACCAGCAGCTCCTTCAAAACAGGGTCCAATCAGCCCCAGCATTTT
TRBV7-9,TRBJ2-7,.,once,CASSREKYEQYF,TGTGCCAGCAGCCGCGAAAAGTACGAGCAGTACTTC
TRBV19,TRBJ2-4,.,.,CATQGTKNIQYF,TGTGCAACGCAGGGAACCAAAAACATTCAGTACTTC
TRBV27,TRBJ2-1,TRBD2,.,CASSFTSGNEQFF,TGTGCCAGCAGTTTTACTAGCGGGAATGAGCAGTTCTTC
TRBV6-1,TRBJ2-7,.,.,CASREPGVYYEQYF,TGTGCCAGCCGCGAGCCAGGGGTTTATTACGAGCAGTACTTC
TRBV29-1,TRBJ2-2,.,.,CSAPVPAGPETGELFF,TGCAGCGCCCCGGTTCCCGCAGGGCCCGAGACCGGGGAGCTGTTTTTT
TRBV10-2,TRBJ1-5,.,.,CASSELELPQHF,TGCGCCAGCAGTGAGTTAGAGTTGCCCCAGCATTTT
TRBV30,TRBJ2-1,.,.,CAWRRVTGNGEQFF,TGTGCCTGGAGAAGGGTGACGGGAAACGGTGAGCAGTTCTTC
TRBV19,TRBJ1-1,.,.,CASSSREDQDTEAFF,TGTGCCAGTAGCTCCAGGGAGGATCAGGACACTGAAGCTTTCTTT
TRBV19,TRBJ2-7,.,.,CASSIGSGTYEQYF,TGTGCCAGTAGTATAGGCTCAGGGACCTACGAGCAGTACTTC
TRBV18,TRBJ1-1,.,.,CASSPPDRNTEAFF,TGTGCCAGCTCACCACCGGACAGGAACACTGAAGCTTTCTTT
TRBV5-1,TRBJ1-4,.,.,CASSLVTGLPNEKLFF,TGCGCCAGCAGCTTGGTCACAGGGTTGCCTAATGAAAAACTGTTTTTT
TRBV4-1,TRBJ1-2,TRBD1,.,CASRPMGQGRPIYGYTF,TGCGCCAGCAGGCCAATGGGACAGGGAAGACCCATTTATGGCTACACCTTC
TRBV11-2,TRBJ1-2,.,.,CASSYSFGYTF,TGTGCCAGCAGCTATTCCTTTGGCTACACCTTC
TRBV7-9,TRBJ1-1,.,few,CASSLLSFAFF,TGTGCCAGCAGCTTATTGAGTTTTGCTTTCTTT
TRBV6-1,TRBJ2-7,.,.,CASINTPSSIYEQYF,TGTGCCAGCATCAATACCCCTAGTTCCATTTACGAGCAGTACTTC
TRBV19,TRBJ1-4,TRBD1,.,CASSIKQGARGEKLFF,TGTGCCAGTAGTATCAAACAGGGGGCGCGGGGAGAAAAACTGTTTTTT
TRBV6-5,TRBJ1-1,.,.,CASSYGGAGTEAFF,TGTGCCAGCAGTTACGGGGGGGCGGGCACTGAAGCTTTCTTT
TRBV11-2,TRBJ2-7,.,.,CASSPVVGGPQREQYF,TGTGCCAGCAGCCCGGTAGTGGGGGGGCCTCAAAGGGAGCAGTACTTC
TRBV6-5,TRBJ1-3,.,.,CASSSARGSGNTIYF,TGTGCCAGCAGTTCTGCCCGGGGATCTGGAAACACCATATATTTT
TRBV10-3,TRBJ1-2,.,.,CAIRITVNYGYTF,TGTGCCATCAGAATAACAGTGAACTATGGCTACACCTTC
TRBV7-9,TRBJ2-1,TRBD2,.,CASSSPQLLAGINEQFF,TGTGCCAGCAGCTCCCCCCAGCTCCTAGCGGGGATCAATGAGCAGTTCTTC
TRBV6-4,TRBJ1-5,.,.,CASSENPNQPQHF,TGTGCCAGCAGTGAAAATCCAAATCAGCCCCAGCATTTT